Detailed here is one TCR beta chain. Its specific antigen is unknown. Base qualities are not provided; no much larger clone lies one nucleotide away. Library preparation used the immunoSEQ multiplex PCR assay. The immuneACCESS repertoire file appears here via TCRdb, limited to in-frame rearrangements. These files lack a portion of the clones; in checked studies, under half of the deficit traces to unresolved V genes, and the cause of the others is not known. In all, the sample holds 600,000 or so clones, and more than 70% of those were seen once. In total, the top ten clones hold 0.009% to 0.0095% of the sample. From its cysteine to its phenylalanine, the CDR3 spans 14 amino acids. The sequence is cut down to CDR3 DNA, 42 bases in frame from base 1. CDR1 LGHNA and CDR2 YSLEER were looked up in the germline V gene. Deletion took 1 base off V and 6 bases off J, with a span of 10 bases between the germline ends.

This record belongs to a study of shared T cell receptors in the human thymus (TCRdb year 2021). Turning to the overall study: The study examined how the human thymus generates shared, self-reactive T-cell receptor alpha chains.

The data were also submitted as part of a second study, on human thymus T cells. Reported in the second study: In Finland, the donors were immunologically healthy infants who were having open corrective cardiac surgery for congenital heart defects. Thymus tissue was obtained as surgical resects removed during corrective cardiac surgery. Both the thymic and the peripheral blood repertoires appeared to show biased V and J gene segment usage. The related research reported highly overlapping thymic TCR repertoires among unrelated individuals. The study used roughly 8 infant thymus samples plus four related peripheral blood samples to characterize TCR alpha and beta repertoires. The infant donors were roughly 7 to 244 days old, and the cohort included several males and two females. Thymocytes were mechanically released from the tissue and were stored as pellets of 10-30 million cells at -70 degrees C. A QIAsymphony instrument was used to extract genomic DNA from frozen cell pellets. The immunoSEQ multiplex PCR assay was used to amplify the TCRB and TCRAD loci from a standardized amount of quality-controlled genomic DNA. Amplicons spanned the V(D)J region at a length sufficient to cover the CDR3 and identify V and J genes. The amplicons were sequenced on an Illumina platform via the commercial immunoSEQ service. Primer bias and sequencing errors were corrected as previously described, and TCRAD and TCRB definitions were based on the IMGT database. immunoSEQ Analyzer 3.0 and VDJTools were used for repertoire analysis, which covered basic statistics, V/J segment usage, diversity estimates, rarefaction and pairwise overlap. To estimate diversity, the Chao1, ChaoE, Efron-Thisted, Shannon and inverse Simpson indices were applied, and diversity was also estimated on datasets down-sampled to the smallest sample. Repertoire overlap was determined by strict matching of CDR3 nucleotide sequence, V gene and J gene, and Jaccard-based multidimensional scaling clustering was applied. On average, about 730,000 unique TCRB clonotypes were obtained from thymus samples, compared with about 84,000 from blood samples.

The sample taken for sequencing was thymocytes. This chain is built from TRBV4-3 and TRBJ1-5; no D gene can be assigned with confidence. The clonotype comes from a boy younger than two with a congenital heart defect. Donor details come from another sample of the same person, matched by shared clones. The DNA sequence is given as TGCGCCAGCAGCCAAGGTCCGGGAGGTCAGCCCCAGCATTTT. Its translation is CASSQGPGGQPQHF.